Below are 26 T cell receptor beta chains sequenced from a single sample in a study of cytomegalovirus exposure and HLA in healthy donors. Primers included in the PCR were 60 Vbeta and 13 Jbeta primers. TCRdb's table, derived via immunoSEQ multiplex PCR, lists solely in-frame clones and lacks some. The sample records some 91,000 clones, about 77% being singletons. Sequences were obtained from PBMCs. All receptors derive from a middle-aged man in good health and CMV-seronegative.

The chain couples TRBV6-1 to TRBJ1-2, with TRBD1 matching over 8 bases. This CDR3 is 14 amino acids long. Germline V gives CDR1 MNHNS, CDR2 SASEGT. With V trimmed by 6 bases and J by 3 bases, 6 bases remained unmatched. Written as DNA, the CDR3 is TGTGCCAGCAGGGAGACAGGGGTGGACTATGGCTACACCTTC. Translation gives CASRETGVDYGYTF.

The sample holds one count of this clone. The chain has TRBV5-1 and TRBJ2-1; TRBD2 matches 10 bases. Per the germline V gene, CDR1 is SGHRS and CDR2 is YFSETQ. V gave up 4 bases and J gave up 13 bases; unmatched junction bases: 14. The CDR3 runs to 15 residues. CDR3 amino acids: CASSRELSSGGVQFF. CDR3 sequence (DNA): TGCGCCAGCAGCCGTGAGCTCTCCAGCGGGGGGGTTCAGTTCTTC.

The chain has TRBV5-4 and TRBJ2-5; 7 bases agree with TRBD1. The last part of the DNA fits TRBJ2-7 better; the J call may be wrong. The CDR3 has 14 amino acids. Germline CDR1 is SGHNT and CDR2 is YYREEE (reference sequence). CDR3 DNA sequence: TGTGCCAGCAGCGCGCAGGGGGACTCCTACGAGCAGTACTTC. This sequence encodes CASSAQGDSYEQYF.

CDR3 amino acids: CASSQVQGAYQPQHF. The CDR3 nucleotides read TGTGCCAGCAGCCAAGTTCAGGGGGCCTATCAGCCCCAGCATTTT. The chain joins TRBV16 to TRBJ1-5; 8 nucleotides align to TRBD1. Germline loops: CDR1 KGHSY, CDR2 FQNENV. The CDR3 consists of 15 residues. The ends lost 2 bases at V and 5 bases at J; junction bases unmatched: 5.

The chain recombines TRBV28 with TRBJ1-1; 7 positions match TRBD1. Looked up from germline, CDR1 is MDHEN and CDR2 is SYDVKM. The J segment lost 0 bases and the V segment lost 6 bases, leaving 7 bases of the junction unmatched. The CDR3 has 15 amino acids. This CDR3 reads CASSPQQGMNTEAFF. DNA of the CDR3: TGTGCCAGCAGCCCGCAACAGGGGATGAACACTGAAGCTTTCTTT.

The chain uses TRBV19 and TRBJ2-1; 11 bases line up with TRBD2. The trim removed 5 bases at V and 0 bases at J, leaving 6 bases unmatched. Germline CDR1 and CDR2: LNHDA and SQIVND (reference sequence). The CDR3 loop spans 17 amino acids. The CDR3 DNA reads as TGTGCCAGTAGTGGATCTAGCGGGGGGAGCTCCTACAATGAGCAGTTCTTC. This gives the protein CASSGSSGGSSYNEQFF.

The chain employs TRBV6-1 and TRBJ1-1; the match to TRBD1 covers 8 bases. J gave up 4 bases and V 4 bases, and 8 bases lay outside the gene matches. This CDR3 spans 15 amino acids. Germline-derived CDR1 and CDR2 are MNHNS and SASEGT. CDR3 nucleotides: TGTGCCAGCAGTGCCGGATCAACAGGGGGCACTGAAGCTTTCTTT. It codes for CASSAGSTGGTEAFF.

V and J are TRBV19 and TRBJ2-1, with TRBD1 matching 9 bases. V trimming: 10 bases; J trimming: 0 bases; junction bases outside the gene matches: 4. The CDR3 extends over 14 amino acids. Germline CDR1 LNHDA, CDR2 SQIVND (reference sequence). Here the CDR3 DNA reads TGTGCCACCAAACAGGGGGCCTCCTACAATGAGCAGTTCTTC. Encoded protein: CATKQGASYNEQFF.

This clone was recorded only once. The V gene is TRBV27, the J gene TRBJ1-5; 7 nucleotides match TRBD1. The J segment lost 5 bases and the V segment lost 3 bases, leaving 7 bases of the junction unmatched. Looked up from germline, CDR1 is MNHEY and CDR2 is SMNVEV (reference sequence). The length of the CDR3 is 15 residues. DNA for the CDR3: TGTGCCAGCAGTTTGAATCCAGGGGGTCATCAGCCCCAGCATTTT. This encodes CASSLNPGGHQPQHF.

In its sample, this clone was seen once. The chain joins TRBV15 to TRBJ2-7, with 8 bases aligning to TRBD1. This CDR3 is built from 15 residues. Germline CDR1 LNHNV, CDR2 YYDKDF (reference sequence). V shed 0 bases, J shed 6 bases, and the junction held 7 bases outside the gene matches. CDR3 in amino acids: CATSRDPDRATEQYF. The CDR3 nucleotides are TGTGCCACCAGCAGAGACCCGGACAGGGCTACCGAGCAGTACTTC.

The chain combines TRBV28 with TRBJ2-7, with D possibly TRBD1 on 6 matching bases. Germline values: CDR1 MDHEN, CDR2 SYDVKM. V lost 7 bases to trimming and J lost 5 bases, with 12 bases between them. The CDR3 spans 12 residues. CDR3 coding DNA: TGTGCCAGCACCCTACAGGGCCACGAGCAGTACTTC. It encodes CASTLQGHEQYF.

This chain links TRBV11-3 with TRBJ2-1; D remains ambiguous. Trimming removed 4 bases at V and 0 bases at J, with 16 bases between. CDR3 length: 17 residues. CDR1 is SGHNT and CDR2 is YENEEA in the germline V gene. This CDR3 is CASSYSKSESSYNEQFF. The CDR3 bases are TGTGCCAGCAGCTACTCTAAATCCGAAAGCTCCTACAATGAGCAGTTCTTC.

The chain's CDR3 is CATVGGWYEQYF. The CDR3 DNA is TGTGCCACGGTGGGGGGATGGTACGAGCAGTACTTC. The chain employs TRBV6-1 and TRBJ2-7; D might be TRBD2 (6 bases). The germline V and J ends were trimmed by 10 bases and 4 bases, with 14 bases remaining between them. CDR3 length: 12 amino acids. Germline V CDR1 and CDR2: MNHNS, SASEGT.

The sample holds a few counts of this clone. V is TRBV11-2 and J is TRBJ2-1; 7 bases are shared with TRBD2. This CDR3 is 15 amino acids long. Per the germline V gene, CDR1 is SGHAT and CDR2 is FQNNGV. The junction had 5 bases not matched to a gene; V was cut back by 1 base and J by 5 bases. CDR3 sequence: CASSLASGQNNEQFF. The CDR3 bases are TGTGCCAGCAGCTTAGCTAGCGGACAAAACAATGAGCAGTTCTTC.

CDR3 sequence reads: CASSSIEVKNIQYF. The CDR3 DNA sequence: TGTGCCAGCAGTTCGATTGAGGTCAAAAACATTCAGTACTTC. The chain employs TRBV6-5 and TRBJ2-4, with D uncertain. The V end lost 4 bases, the J end lost 3 bases, and 10 bases lay between the germline ends. The CDR3 consists of 14 residues. Germline CDR1 reads MNHEY; CDR2 reads SVGAGI.

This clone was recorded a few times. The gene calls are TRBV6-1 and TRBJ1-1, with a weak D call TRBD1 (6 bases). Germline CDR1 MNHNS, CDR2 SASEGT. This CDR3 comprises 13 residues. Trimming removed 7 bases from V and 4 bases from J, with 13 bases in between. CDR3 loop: CASKFTGFTEAFF. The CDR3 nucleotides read TGTGCCAGCAAATTTACAGGGTTCACTGAAGCTTTCTTT.

The CDR3 is CAISESYSEQFF. The DNA for the CDR3 is TGTGCCATCAGTGAGTCGTATTCTGAGCAGTTCTTC. The V call is TRBV10-3, the J call TRBJ2-1; D unclear. The CDR3 sequence is 12 residues long. The V gene lost 0 bases and the J gene lost 9 bases, with 6 bases spanning the gap. Germline V gene lookup returns CDR1 ENHRY and CDR2 SYGVKD.

In DNA, the CDR3 is TGTGCCAGCAGTGAAGTTCTGGCCTTCGGGGGTGGCTACACCTTC. The encoded protein is CASSEVLAFGGGYTF. V is TRBV6-1 and J is TRBJ1-2, with D possibly being TRBD1 (5 bases). The length of the CDR3 is 15 residues. V was cut by 1 base and J by 7 bases, with 16 bases left in between. Germline lookup yields CDR1 MNHNS and CDR2 SASEGT.

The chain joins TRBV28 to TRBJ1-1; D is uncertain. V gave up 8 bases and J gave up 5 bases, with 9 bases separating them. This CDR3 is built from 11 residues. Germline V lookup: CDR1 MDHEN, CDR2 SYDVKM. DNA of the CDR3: TGTGCCAGCCGAAGTGAGACTGAAGCTTTCTTT. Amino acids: CASRSETEAFF. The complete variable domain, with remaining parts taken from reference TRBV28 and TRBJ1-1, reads DVKVTQSSRYLVKRTGEKVFLECVQDMDHENMFWYRQDPGLGLRLIYFSYDVKMKEKGDIPEGYSVSREKKERFSLILESASTNQTSMYLCASRSETEAFFGQGTRLTVV.

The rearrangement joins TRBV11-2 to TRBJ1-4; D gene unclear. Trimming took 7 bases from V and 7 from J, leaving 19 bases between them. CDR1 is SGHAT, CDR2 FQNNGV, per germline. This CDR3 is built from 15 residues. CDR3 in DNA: TGTGCCAGCACCTTTAGGAGGGATTCAAGTGAAAAACTGTTTTTT. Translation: CASTFRRDSSEKLFF.

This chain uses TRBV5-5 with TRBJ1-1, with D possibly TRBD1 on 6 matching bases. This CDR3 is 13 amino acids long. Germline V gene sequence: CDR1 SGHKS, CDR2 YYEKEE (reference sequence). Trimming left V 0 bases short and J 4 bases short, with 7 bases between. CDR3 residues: CASSLVGATEAFF. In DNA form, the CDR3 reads TGTGCCAGCAGCTTGGTGGGGGCCACTGAAGCTTTCTTT.

CDR3 sequence (DNA): TGTGCCATCAGTGGACAGGGGAAGGGCTACACCTTC. As protein: CAISGQGKGYTF. V gene TRBV10-3 combines with J gene TRBJ1-2; TRBD1 agrees at 8 bases. The CDR3 is 12 amino acids. V shed 4 bases, J shed 8 bases, and the junction held 3 bases outside the gene matches. Germline V gene sequence: CDR1 ENHRY, CDR2 SYGVKD.

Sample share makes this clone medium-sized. The CDR3 region has the DNA TGTGCCAGCAGTGACAGGGAAGCTTTCTTT. Translating it yields CASSDREAFF. The genes are TRBV25-1 and TRBJ1-1; D is ambiguous. The CDR3 runs to 10 residues. V was cut by 3 bases and J by 8 bases, with 4 bases left in between. Germline CDR1 and CDR2: MGHDK and SYGVNS. Combining the CDR3 with reference TRBV25-1 and TRBJ1-1 gives the whole variable domain EADIYQTPRYLVIGTGKKITLECSQTMGHDKMYWYQQDPGMELHLIHYSYGVNSTEKGDLSSESTVSRIRTEHFPLTLESARPSHTSQYLCASSDREAFFGQGTRLTVV.

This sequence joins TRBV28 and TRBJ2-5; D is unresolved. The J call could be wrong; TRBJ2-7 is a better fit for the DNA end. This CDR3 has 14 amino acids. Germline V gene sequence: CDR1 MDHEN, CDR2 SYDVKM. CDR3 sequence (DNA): TGTGCCAGCAGTTTTTTCGGCGGTGACTACGAGCAGTACTTC. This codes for CASSFFGGDYEQYF.

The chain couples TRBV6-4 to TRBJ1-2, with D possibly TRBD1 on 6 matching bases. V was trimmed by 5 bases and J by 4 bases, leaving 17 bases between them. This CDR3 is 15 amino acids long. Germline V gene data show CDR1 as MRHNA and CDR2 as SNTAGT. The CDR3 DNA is TGTGCCAGCAGTCCTGGACAGTCCTCGGGCTATGGCTACACCTTC. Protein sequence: CASSPGQSSGYGYTF.

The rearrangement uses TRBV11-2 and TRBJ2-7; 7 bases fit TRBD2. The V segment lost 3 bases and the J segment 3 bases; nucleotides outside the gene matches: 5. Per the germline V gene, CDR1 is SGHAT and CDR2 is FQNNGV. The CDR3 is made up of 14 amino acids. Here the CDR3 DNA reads TGTGCCAGCAGCTTCGCGGGAGCAAACTACGAGCAGTACTTC. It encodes CASSFAGANYEQYF.